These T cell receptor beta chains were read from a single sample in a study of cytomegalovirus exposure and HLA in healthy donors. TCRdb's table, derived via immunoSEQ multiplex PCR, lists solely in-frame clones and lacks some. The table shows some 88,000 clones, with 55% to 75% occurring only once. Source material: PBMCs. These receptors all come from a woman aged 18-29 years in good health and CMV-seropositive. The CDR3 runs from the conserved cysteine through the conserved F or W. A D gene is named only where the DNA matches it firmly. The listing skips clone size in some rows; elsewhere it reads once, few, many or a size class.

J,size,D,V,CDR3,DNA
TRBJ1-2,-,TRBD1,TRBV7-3,CASSSAGTGGYTF,TGTGCCAGCAGCTCCGCCGGGACAGGGGGCTACACCTTC
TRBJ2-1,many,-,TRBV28,CASSLTGDEQFF,TGTGCCAGCAGCCTAACCGGGGATGAGCAGTTCTTC
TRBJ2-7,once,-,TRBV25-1,CASRTGSYEQYF,TGTGCCAGCAGGACAGGTTCCTACGAGCAGTACTTC
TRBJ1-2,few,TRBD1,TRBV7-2,CASSLVRGDYGYTF,TGTGCCAGCAGCTTAGTCAGGGGGGACTATGGCTACACCTTC
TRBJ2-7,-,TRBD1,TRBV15,CATSRGTGDQGEQYF,TGTGCCACCAGCAGGGGGACAGGGGATCAGGGCGAGCAGTACTTC
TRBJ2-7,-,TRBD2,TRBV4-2,CASSPTRRTSLYEQYF,TGTGCCAGCAGCCCCACAAGGAGGACTAGTCTATACGAGCAGTACTTC
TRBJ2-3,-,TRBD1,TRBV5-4,CASSPDRAEADTQYF,TGTGCCAGCAGCCCGGACAGGGCAGAGGCAGATACGCAGTATTTT
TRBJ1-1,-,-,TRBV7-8,CASSPLTEAFF,TGTGCCAGCAGCCCACTAACTGAAGCTTTCTTT
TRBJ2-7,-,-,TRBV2,CASSEEQSEQYF,TGTGCCAGCAGTGAAGAACAGAGCGAGCAGTACTTC
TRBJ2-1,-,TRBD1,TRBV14,CASSPTGGSNNEQFF,TGTGCCAGCAGCCCAACAGGGGGCTCCAACAATGAGCAGTTCTTC
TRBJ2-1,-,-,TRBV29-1,CSVGPRGSNEQFF,TGCAGCGTTGGCCCCAGGGGTAGCAATGAGCAGTTCTTC
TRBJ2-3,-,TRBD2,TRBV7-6,CASSNSGGAGTDTQYF,TGTGCCAGCAGCAATAGCGGGGGGGCCGGCACAGATACGCAGTATTTT
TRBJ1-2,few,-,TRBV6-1,CASSSLDSTFYGYTF,TGTGCCAGCAGTTCACTGGACAGTACGTTCTATGGCTACACCTTC
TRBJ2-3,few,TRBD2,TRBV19,CASSPAGGHGDTQYF,TGTGCCAGTAGCCCCGCGGGGGGGCATGGAGATACGCAGTATTTT
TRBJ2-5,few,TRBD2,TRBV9,CASSVGGLAAQETQYF,TGTGCCAGCAGCGTAGGTGGGCTAGCGGCACAAGAGACCCAGTACTTC
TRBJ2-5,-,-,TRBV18,CASSVNQGWGETQYF,TGTGCCAGCTCAGTAAACCAGGGATGGGGAGAGACCCAGTACTTC
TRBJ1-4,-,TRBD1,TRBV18,CASSPWDRGREKLFF,TGTGCCAGCTCACCCTGGGACAGGGGACGGGAAAAACTGTTTTTT
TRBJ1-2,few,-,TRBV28,CASSPGQSYGYTF,TGTGCCAGCAGTCCCGGACAGAGCTATGGCTACACCTTC
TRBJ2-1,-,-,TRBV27,CASSSHYQGNEQFF,TGTGCCAGCAGTTCTCACTACCAGGGCAATGAGCAGTTCTTC
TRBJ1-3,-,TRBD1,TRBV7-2,CASSSWDRNPGNTIYF,TGTGCCAGCAGCTCCTGGGACAGGAATCCTGGAAACACCATATATTTT
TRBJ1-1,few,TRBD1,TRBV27,CASSYRGSTEAFF,TGTGCCAGCAGTTACAGGGGATCGACTGAAGCTTTCTTT
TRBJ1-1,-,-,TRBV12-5,CASGLWEAEAFF,TGTGCTAGTGGTTTGTGGGAGGCTGAAGCTTTCTTT
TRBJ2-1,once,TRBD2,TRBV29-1,CSVEGLAGKSSYNEQFF,TGCAGCGTTGAAGGGCTAGCGGGTAAAAGCTCCTACAATGAGCAGTTCTTC
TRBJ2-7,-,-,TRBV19,CASSREVAYEQYF,TGTGCCAGTTCCCGCGAAGTGGCCTACGAGCAGTACTTC
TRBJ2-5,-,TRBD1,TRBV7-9,CASPQGAGGETQYF,TGTGCCAGCCCCCAGGGGGCTGGAGGGGAGACCCAGTACTTC
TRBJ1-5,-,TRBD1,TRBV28,CASSIQGSNQPQHF,TGTGCCAGCAGTATACAGGGGTCCAATCAGCCCCAGCATTTT
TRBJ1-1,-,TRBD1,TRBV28,CASTPIRWTGHTEAFF,TGTGCCAGCACTCCCATCCGTTGGACAGGGCACACTGAAGCTTTCTTT